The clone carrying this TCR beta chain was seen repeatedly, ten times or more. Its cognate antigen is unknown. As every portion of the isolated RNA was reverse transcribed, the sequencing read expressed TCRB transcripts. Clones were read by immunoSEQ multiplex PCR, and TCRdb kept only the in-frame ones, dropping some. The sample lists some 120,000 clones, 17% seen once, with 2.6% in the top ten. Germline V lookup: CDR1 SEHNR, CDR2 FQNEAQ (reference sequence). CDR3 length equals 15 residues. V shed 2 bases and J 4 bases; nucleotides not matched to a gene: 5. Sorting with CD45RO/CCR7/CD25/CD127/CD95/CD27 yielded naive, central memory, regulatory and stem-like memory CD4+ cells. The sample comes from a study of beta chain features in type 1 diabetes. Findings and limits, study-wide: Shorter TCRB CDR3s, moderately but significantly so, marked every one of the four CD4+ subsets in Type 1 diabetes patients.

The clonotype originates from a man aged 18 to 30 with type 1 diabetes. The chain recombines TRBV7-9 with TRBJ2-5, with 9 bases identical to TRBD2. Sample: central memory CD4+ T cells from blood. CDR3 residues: CASSLSSAGGETQYF. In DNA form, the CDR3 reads TGTGCCAGCAGCTTATCATCAGCGGGAGGAGAGACCCAGTACTTC. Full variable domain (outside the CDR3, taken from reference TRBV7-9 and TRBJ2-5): DTGVSQNPRHKITKRGQNVTFRCDPISEHNRLYWYRQTLGQGPEFLTYFQNEAQLEKSRLLSDRFSAERPKGSFSTLEIQRTEQGDSAMYLCASSLSSAGGETQYFGPGTRLLVL.